The clone carrying this TCR beta chain was observed a handful of times. The antigen remains unidentified. The record originates from a study of shared clonotypes between healthy human individuals. General study points: Among non-shared clonotypes, generation probabilities were lower than among those shared by all four donors.

Trimming cost V 4 bases and J 3 bases; bases outside gene matches: 8. Germline CDR1 MGHDK, CDR2 SYGVNS. This CDR3 comprises 15 residues. Assay: immunoSEQ multiplex PCR; the TCRdb copy retains only in-frame clones and omits some. The profile covers hundreds of thousands of clones, with approximately 75% appearing a single time and under 2% taken by the ten largest. The sequence came from a woman in her thirties in good health. The chain couples TRBV25-1 to TRBJ2-5; the match to TRBD1 covers 7 bases. The sample consisted of memory CD4+ T cells sorted from blood. As for subset: CD45RA-negative fraction. CDR3 sequence reads: CASSGPGTEEETQYF. The CDR3, as DNA: TGTGCCAGCAGTGGTCCTGGGACAGAGGAAGAGACCCAGTACTTC.